The 8 T cell receptor beta chains presented below share a single source sample, sequenced in a study of blood T cell repertoires in COVID-19. Clones were sequenced by immunoSEQ multiplex PCR, and TCRdb holds only the in-frame ones, with some missing. The data show 200,000 to 250,000 clones, roughly 84% seen once. The sequenced sample was PBMCs or T cells enriched from blood (not recorded which). The receptors originated from a middle-aged woman who had recovered from COVID-19.

This chain's CDR3 is CASSIWGRVETGELFF. CDR3 nucleotide sequence: TGTGCCAGTAGTATATGGGGGCGGGTGGAAACCGGGGAGCTGTTTTTT. V gene TRBV19 combines with J gene TRBJ2-2; D might be TRBD1 (6 bases). Germline loops: CDR1 LNHDA, CDR2 SQIVND (reference sequence). This CDR3 has 16 amino acids. Trimming shortened V by 2 bases and J by 5 bases, and 15 bases separated the two germline ends.

The chain combines TRBV4-2 with TRBJ2-7; 7 bases line up with TRBD2. The J segment lost 2 bases and the V segment lost 0 bases, leaving 7 bases of the junction unmatched. In germline, CDR1 is LGHNA, CDR2 YNFKEQ. This CDR3 comprises 16 residues. CDR3 region: CASSQDLGGRTYEQYF. The CDR3 DNA follows: TGTGCCAGCAGCCAAGATCTTGGCGGGAGAACCTACGAGCAGTACTTC.

V usage is TRBV10-3 and J usage is TRBJ2-7; TRBD2 is a possible D gene (6 bases). Between the trimmed V and J ends, which lost 6 bases and 1 base, there was a span of 10 bases. CDR1 is ENHRY, CDR2 SYGVKD, per germline. This CDR3 is 13 amino acids long. The CDR3 DNA sequence: TGTGCCATCAGGCGGGACGAGTCCTACGAGCAGTACGTC. Its translation is CAIRRDESYEQYV.

The chain uses TRBV7-2 and TRBJ1-3; TRBD1 matches at 7 bases. CDR3 length: 16 amino acids. CDR1 is SGHTA, CDR2 FQGNSA, per germline. Unmatched junction bases numbered 7, after V lost 5 bases and J lost 0 bases. The CDR3 DNA follows: TGTGCCAGCAGCCCGCTGGACAGGATCTCTGGAAACACCATATATTTT. Encoded protein: CASSPLDRISGNTIYF.

This clone turned up a few times. The chain employs TRBV9 and TRBJ2-7; 7 bases are shared with TRBD1. Trimming removed 7 bases from V and 0 bases from J; junction bases left unmatched: 7. The CDR3 is 14 amino acids. Germline CDR1 is SGDLS and CDR2 is YYNGEE. CDR3 in amino acids: CASAQGTASYEQYF. For the CDR3, the DNA is TGTGCCAGCGCCCAAGGGACAGCCTCCTACGAGCAGTACTTC.

This clone is a singleton in its sample. The chain carries TRBV28 and TRBJ2-5; TRBD1 matches 9 bases. Trimming took 5 bases from V and 1 from J; bases not matched to a gene: 2. The CDR3 extends over 14 amino acids. Germline V lookup: CDR1 MDHEN, CDR2 SYDVKM. The CDR3: CASSRDRVQETQYF. CDR3 sequence (DNA): TGTGCCAGCAGTCGGGACAGGGTCCAAGAGACCCAGTACTTC.

The chain has TRBV2 and TRBJ2-5, with 7 bases matching TRBD1. The CDR3 runs to 15 residues. The germline gives CDR1 SNHLY, CDR2 FYNNEI. V lost 0 bases and J lost 5; bases outside the gene matches: 6. Here the CDR3 DNA reads TGTGCCAGCAGTGAAGCCCCACAGGGGAAGGAGACCCAGTACTTC. This gives the protein CASSEAPQGKETQYF.

This clone was seen only a few times. Additional DNA sequences in this sample encode the identical CDR3. The chain has TRBV18 and TRBJ1-4; tentatively, D is TRBD1 (6 bases). CDR3 length equals 13 residues. Germline V gives CDR1 KGHSH, CDR2 LQKENI. Deletions cut 3 bases from V and 5 bases from J, with 7 bases between. The CDR3 nucleotides are TGTGCCAGCTCACCGGACAGAAATGAAAAACTGTTTTTT. Translation gives CASSPDRNEKLFF.